The 10 T cell receptor beta chains reported below all come from one sample, sequenced in a study of shared clonotypes between healthy human individuals. TCRdb's table, derived via immunoSEQ multiplex PCR, lists solely in-frame clones and lacks some. The profile covers fewer than 600,000 clones, with 70% to 80% appearing a single time and around 12% taken by the ten largest. Input material: PBMCs. The source is a woman in her 40s in good health. Some clones in this sample may be carry-over from other donors' samples.

V gene TRBV27 combines with J gene TRBJ2-7; 7 nucleotides agree with TRBD1. This CDR3 contains 15 residues. The junction had 12 bases not matched to a gene; V was cut back by 4 bases and J by 6 bases. Germline V CDR1 and CDR2: MNHEY, SMNVEV (reference sequence). The CDR3 DNA is TGTGCCAGCAGTTCCCCGACAGGGAATCACGGCGAGCAGTACTTC. It specifies CASSSPTGNHGEQYF.

The genes are TRBV5-6 and TRBJ2-7; 11 bases line up with TRBD2. J lost 4 bases, V lost 4 bases, and 7 bases had no gene match. The CDR3 length is 15 residues. Germline V gene lookup returns CDR1 SGHDT and CDR2 YYEEEE. CDR3 DNA sequence: TGTGCCAGCAGCGCTCTGGGACTAGCGGTTTACGAGCAGTACTTC. Translating it yields CASSALGLAVYEQYF.

The CDR3, as DNA: TGTGCCAGCAGTCCTCCTTTTCCCGACAGATACGAGCAGTACTTC. Translation: CASSPPFPDRYEQYF. V usage is TRBV28 and J usage is TRBJ2-7; D is perhaps TRBD1 (5 bases). V gave up 5 bases and J gave up 4 bases, with 18 bases separating them. CDR3 size: 15 residues. Germline CDR1 and CDR2: MDHEN and SYDVKM.

The chain couples TRBV19 to TRBJ1-1; D possibly corresponds to TRBD1 (5 bases). There are 15 residues in the CDR3. Trimming stripped 0 bases from V and 3 bases from J, with 11 bases between. Germline loops: CDR1 LNHDA, CDR2 SQIVND (reference sequence). The CDR3 reads CASSIDLREDTEAFF. The CDR3 DNA follows: TGTGCCAGTAGTATAGATCTCAGGGAGGACACTGAAGCTTTCTTT.

Worth noting for this clone: A far larger clone is only one base removed, so a read error is likely. The sample has other DNA sequences that encode this CDR3 too. V gene TRBV5-1 combines with J gene TRBJ2-5, with D unclear. The CDR3 runs 12 residues. CDR1 and CDR2 from the germline V gene are SGHRS and YFSETQ. The CDR3 loop is CASSLTAETQYF. CDR3 bases: TGCGCCAGCAGCCTAACAGCCGAGACTCAGTACTTC.

V is TRBV28 and J is TRBJ2-5, with D hard to call. With the DNA end fitting TRBJ2-7 better, the J assignment may be wrong. The CDR3 consists of 14 residues. Germline CDR1 MDHEN, CDR2 SYDVKM. CDR3 nucleotides: TGTGCCAGCAGTCAAATTACAACACCCCACGAGCAGTACTTC. It specifies CASSQITTPHEQYF.

This rearrangement joins TRBV14 to TRBJ2-7; 10 bases match TRBD2. Germline V gene data show CDR1 as SGHDN and CDR2 as FVKESK. V was clipped by 0 bases and J by 4 bases; unmatched bases: 6. The CDR3 consists of 16 residues. CDR3 DNA sequence: TGTGCCAGCAGCCAAGAAGAACTAGCGGGATCTTACGAGCAGTACTTC. The encoded protein is CASSQEELAGSYEQYF.

The sample holds a few counts of this clone. The same CDR3 arises from other DNA sequences in this sample as well. The genes are TRBV5-1 and TRBJ2-2, with D uncertain. The CDR3 covers 12 residues. Per germline, CDR1 SGHRS and CDR2 YFSETQ. The germline V and J ends were trimmed by 1 base and 2 bases, with 0 bases remaining between them. Written as DNA, the CDR3 is TGCGCCAGCAGCTTGAACACCGGGGAGCTGTTTTTT. Translated, it gives CASSLNTGELFF. Full variable domain (remainder filled in from reference TRBV5-1 and TRBJ2-2): KAGVTQTPRYLIKTRGQQVTLSCSPISGHRSVSWYQQTPGQGLQFLFEYFSETQRNKGNFPGRFSGRQFSNSRSEMNVSTLELGDSALYLCASSLNTGELFFGEGSRLTVL.

The CDR3 DNA sequence: TGTGCCATCAGTGAGCTGGGGGGCCAGGAGCCCCAGCATTTT. Translated, it gives CAISELGGQEPQHF. V gene TRBV10-3 combines with J gene TRBJ1-5; possibly TRBD1 for D (6 bases). CDR1 and CDR2 (germline): ENHRY, SYGVKD. V was clipped by 2 bases and J by 8 bases, with 13 bases between them. This CDR3 comprises 14 residues.

The chain is built from TRBV7-3 and TRBJ2-4; TRBD2 matches at 8 bases. V was clipped by 5 bases and J by 15 bases; unmatched bases: 9. The CDR3 runs to 12 residues. Germline loops: CDR1 SGHTA, CDR2 FQGTGA. The CDR3 region has the DNA TGTGCCAGCAGCCGTAGCGGGACCGCCCCGTACTTC. Encoded protein: CASSRSGTAPYF.